These 29 T cell receptor beta chains came from one sample sequenced in a study of shared clonotypes between healthy human individuals. Here immunoSEQ multiplex PCR was the method, and the copy in TCRdb shows in-frame clones only, minus some. The sample carries a few million clones, around 93% recorded once. Material for sequencing was naive CD4+ T cells from PBMCs. Subset given: CD45RA+ positively selected. Every receptor here comes from a young man in good health. Some clones in this sample may be carry-over from other donors' samples.

The gene calls are TRBV28 and TRBJ2-5; tentative D call: TRBD2 (6 bases). The CDR3 spans 15 residues. The germline V gene has CDR1 MDHEN and CDR2 SYDVKM. V was trimmed by 6 bases and J by 5 bases, leaving 19 bases between them. The CDR3 sequence: CASRMTRLLLETQYF. The CDR3 coding sequence is TGTGCCAGCAGAATGACTAGATTATTATTGGAGACCCAGTACTTC.

The V call is TRBV5-1, the J call TRBJ2-7; D may be TRBD2 (6 bases). The CDR3 runs to 15 residues. Germline V CDR1 and CDR2: SGHRS, YFSETQ. V dropped 0 bases and J dropped 1 base, with 11 bases sitting between them. In nucleotides, the CDR3 is TGCGCCAGCAGCTTGGTAGCGGCCCTATCCTACGAGCAGTACTTC. Protein sequence: CASSLVAALSYEQYF.

V and J are TRBV10-3 and TRBJ2-7; TRBD1 matches at 7 bases. The CDR3 consists of 13 residues. Germline CDR1 ENHRY, CDR2 SYGVKD. V dropped 0 bases and J dropped 6; count of bases not matched to a gene: 2. The CDR3 here is CAISESDRTEQYF. The CDR3 region has the DNA TGTGCCATCAGTGAGTCGGACAGGACCGAGCAGTACTTC.

The CDR3, as DNA: TGTGCCAGCAGCTTGACAGGAGGTGTCCCCTACGAGCAGTACTTC. Translation gives CASSLTGGVPYEQYF. This chain connects TRBV5-5 to TRBJ2-7; perhaps D is TRBD1 or TRBD2 (5 bases each). Germline V gene lookup returns CDR1 SGHKS and CDR2 YYEKEE (reference sequence). V was trimmed by 1 base and J by 2 bases, leaving 13 bases between them. CDR3 length: 15 amino acids.

The rearrangement joins TRBV5-6 to TRBJ2-1, with a possible D match to TRBD1 (6 bases). Trimming left V 3 bases short and J 4 bases short, with 17 bases between. The V gene's germline CDR1 is SGHDT and CDR2 YYEEEE. CDR3 length equals 16 residues. The CDR3 sequence is CASSSGLGTPYNEQFF. DNA for the CDR3: TGTGCCAGCAGCTCCGGCCTTGGGACACCTTACAATGAGCAGTTCTTC.

The V and J genes are TRBV18 and TRBJ2-1; 8 bases map to TRBD1. The CDR3 covers 15 residues. Germline V lookup: CDR1 KGHSH, CDR2 LQKENI. The trim removed 5 bases at V and 5 bases at J, leaving 8 bases unmatched. CDR3: CASSKLGQVNNEQFF. The DNA for the CDR3 is TGTGCCAGCTCAAAGTTGGGACAGGTAAACAATGAGCAGTTCTTC. The full variable domain, completed using reference TRBV18 and TRBJ2-1, is NAGVMQNPRHLVRRRGQEARLRCSPMKGHSHVYWYRQLPEEGLKFMVYLQKENIIDESGMPKERFSAEFPKEGPSILRIQQVVRGDSAAYFCASSKLGQVNNEQFFGPGTRLTVL.

This chain uses TRBV28 with TRBJ2-1, with no clear D. This CDR3 is 10 amino acids long. Trimming removed 5 bases from V and 12 bases from J, with 8 bases in between. The germline CDR1 and CDR2 sequences are MDHEN and SYDVKM. Here the CDR3 DNA reads TGTGCCAGCAGTCTCGATCCGCAGTTCTTC. Encoded protein: CASSLDPQFF.

CDR3 residues: CASSLSWGLNEKLFF. CDR3 nucleotides: TGTGCCAGCAGCTTAAGCTGGGGCCTTAATGAAAAACTGTTTTTT. The chain carries TRBV7-9 and TRBJ1-4; tentative D call: TRBD1 (5 bases). The V gene's germline CDR1 is SEHNR and CDR2 FQNEAQ (reference sequence). CDR3 size: 15 residues. Trimming left V 2 bases short and J 4 bases short, with 11 bases between.

This sequence joins TRBV4-1 and TRBJ2-1; weak D call: TRBD1 (5 bases). This CDR3 region has 15 residues. Looked up from germline, CDR1 is MGHRA and CDR2 is YSYEKL. Trimming cost V 2 bases and J 10 bases, with 18 bases left between them. The CDR3 DNA reads as TGCGCCAGCAGCCAAAACCCGACAGTCCCGATGGAGCAGTTCTTC. It specifies CASSQNPTVPMEQFF.

The V gene is TRBV2, the J gene TRBJ2-4; weak D call: TRBD1 (6 bases). Germline lookup yields CDR1 SNHLY and CDR2 FYNNEI. CDR3 length: 16 amino acids. V lost 8 bases and J 2 bases, leaving 19 bases between the germline ends. Here the CDR3 reads CASLWSQGPPKNIQYF. The CDR3 region has the DNA TGTGCCAGCTTATGGTCCCAGGGGCCGCCCAAAAACATTCAGTACTTC.

The chain employs TRBV6-1 and TRBJ1-1; perhaps TRBD1 as D (5 bases). The CDR3 sequence is 15 residues long. Trimming removed 4 bases at V and 1 base at J, with 13 bases between. Germline V gives CDR1 MNHNS, CDR2 SASEGT. CDR3 protein: CASSVIPGGNTEAFF. Written as DNA, the CDR3 is TGTGCCAGCAGTGTGATACCGGGGGGGAACACTGAAGCTTTCTTT.

The chain couples TRBV2 to TRBJ2-5; D is ambiguous. This CDR3 region has 14 residues. Germline V gene lookup returns CDR1 SNHLY and CDR2 FYNNEI. The ends were cut back, 0 bases at V and 3 bases at J, with 8 bases in the middle. The CDR3 nucleotides are TGTGCCAGCAGTGAAGCGCTTCTTAAAGAGACCCAGTACTTC. The encoded protein is CASSEALLKETQYF.

The gene calls are TRBV6-1 and TRBJ1-2; no reliable D call. Trimming cost V 10 bases and J 8 bases, with 20 bases left between them. Germline CDR1 reads MNHNS; CDR2 reads SASEGT. There are 13 residues in the CDR3. In DNA form, the CDR3 reads TGTGCCACCCGTTTGGACCCCAGACCGGGCTACACCTTC. Amino acids: CATRLDPRPGYTF.

The CDR3 protein is CASSSQGVNTGELFF. The CDR3 coding sequence is TGTGCCAGCAGCTCGCAGGGTGTTAACACCGGGGAGCTGTTTTTT. The chain links TRBV9 to TRBJ2-2; the D gene is possibly TRBD1 (5 bases). Trimming left V 4 bases short and J 2 bases short, with 12 bases between. CDR3 length: 15 residues. Germline V gene data show CDR1 as SGDLS and CDR2 as YYNGEE.

J is TRBJ2-5 and V is TRBV7-2; 10 nucleotides align to TRBD2. This CDR3 has 15 amino acids. The V segment lost 3 bases and the J segment 5 bases; nucleotides outside the gene matches: 6. Germline V gene data show CDR1 as SGHTA and CDR2 as FQGNSA. CDR3 residues: CASSFSLAGVETQYF. DNA of the CDR3: TGTGCCAGCAGCTTCAGCCTAGCGGGAGTCGAGACCCAGTACTTC.

V usage is TRBV25-1 and J usage is TRBJ1-4; D call uncertain. CDR3 length: 14 residues. V was clipped by 4 bases and J by 7 bases, with 13 bases between them. Germline CDR1 MGHDK, CDR2 SYGVNS. The DNA of the CDR3 is TGTGCCAGCAGTGGGTATTCAGACCTTGAAAAACTGTTTTTT. This translates into CASSGYSDLEKLFF.

The chain carries TRBV5-8 and TRBJ1-5; 7 nucleotides align to TRBD1. CDR1 and CDR2 from the germline V gene are SGHTS and YDEGEE. The V gene end was trimmed by 5 bases and the J gene end by 7 bases; junction bases not matched to a gene: 9. This CDR3 is 14 amino acids long. CDR3 loop: CASRTGRGGQPQHF. CDR3 DNA: TGTGCCAGCAGGACAGGGAGGGGCGGGCAGCCCCAGCATTTT.

The chain combines TRBV28 with TRBJ1-5, with D unresolved. The germline V gene encodes CDR1 MDHEN and CDR2 SYDVKM. The CDR3 contains 17 residues. Trimming took 2 bases from V and 2 from J, leaving 16 bases between them. The CDR3 sequence: CASSLRNYLKGNQPQHF. The CDR3 DNA follows: TGTGCCAGCAGTTTAAGAAACTACCTTAAGGGCAATCAGCCCCAGCATTTT.

A word on this clone: The sample has other DNA sequences that encode this CDR3 too. The chain uses TRBV7-9 and TRBJ2-2, with D unresolved. Trimming left V 2 bases short and J 2 bases short, with 6 bases between. Germline CDR1 reads SEHNR; CDR2 reads FQNEAQ (reference sequence). CDR3 length: 14 residues. CDR3 protein: CASSLSPNTGELFF. As DNA, the CDR3 is TGTGCCAGCAGCTTATCGCCCAACACCGGGGAGCTGTTTTTT.

V usage is TRBV6-4 and J usage is TRBJ2-7; tentative D call: TRBD1 (6 bases). Germline loops: CDR1 MRHNA, CDR2 SNTAGT. Trimming pared 8 bases from V and 2 bases from J, leaving 16 bases between. The CDR3 is 14 amino acids. The chain's CDR3 is CASPAGTPPYEQYF. DNA for the CDR3: TGTGCCAGCCCGGCCGGGACACCCCCCTACGAGCAGTACTTC.

The chain is built from TRBV5-4 and TRBJ1-1; D remains unclear. CDR1 is SGHNT and CDR2 is YYREEE in the germline V gene (reference sequence). The CDR3 has 15 amino acids. Trimming took off 0 bases at V and 0 bases at J, with 9 bases between the two ends. This CDR3 reads CASSLAASMNTEAFF. The CDR3 nucleotides are TGTGCCAGCAGCTTGGCCGCCTCCATGAACACTGAAGCTTTCTTT. The full variable domain, completed using reference TRBV5-4 and TRBJ1-1, is ETGVTQSPTHLIKTRGQQVTLRCSSQSGHNTVSWYQQALGQGPQFIFQYYREEENGRGNFPPRFSGLQFPNYSSELNVNALELDDSALYLCASSLAASMNTEAFFGQGTRLTVV.

This rearrangement joins TRBV2 to TRBJ1-5, with no clear D. The CDR3 has 15 amino acids. The germline CDR1 and CDR2 sequences are SNHLY and FYNNEI. The V and J ends lost 1 base and 6 bases respectively, with 13 bases between them. CDR3 DNA: TGTGCCAGCAGTGAAGGCTTGGCAGGCAGTCAGCCCCAGCATTTT. Its translation is CASSEGLAGSQPQHF.

The CDR3 reads CASNRGRGLYNEQFF. The CDR3 DNA reads TGTGCCAGCAACAGGGGAAGGGGTCTCTACAATGAGCAGTTCTTC. The chain recombines TRBV27 with TRBJ2-1, with TRBD1 matching 7 bases. The length of the CDR3 is 15 residues. Germline CDR1 reads MNHEY; CDR2 reads SMNVEV (reference sequence). The junction had 9 bases not matched to a gene; V was cut back by 7 bases and J by 3 bases.

In nucleotides, the CDR3 is TGCGCCAGCAGCCAAGAGTTAGTCACAGATACGCAGTATTTT. It is translated as CASSQELVTDTQYF. The V call is TRBV4-1, the J call TRBJ2-3, with D hard to call. The germline CDR1 and CDR2 sequences are MGHRA and YSYEKL. There are 14 residues in the CDR3. V was shortened by 0 bases and J by 2 bases, with 6 bases between the two germline ends.

This chain joins TRBV29-1 and TRBJ1-3; D remains ambiguous. Germline lookup yields CDR1 SQVTM and CDR2 ANQGSEA. The CDR3 sequence is 12 residues long. V lost 6 bases to trimming and J lost 2 bases, with 8 bases between them. CDR3 DNA sequence: TGCAGCGTCGCCCCGGCTGGAAACACCATATATTTT. This encodes CSVAPAGNTIYF. Filled out from reference TRBV29-1 and TRBJ1-3, the complete variable domain reads SAVISQKPSRDICQRGTSLTIQCQVDSQVTMMFWYRQQPGQSLTLIATANQGSEATYESGFVIDKFPISRPNLTFSTLTVSNMSPEDSSIYLCSVAPAGNTIYFGEGSWLTVV.

The genes are TRBV5-1 and TRBJ1-5; D unclear. Trimming took off 0 bases at V and 6 bases at J, with 4 bases between the two ends. Germline V lookup: CDR1 SGHRS, CDR2 YFSETQ. This CDR3 has 12 residues. CDR3 sequence (DNA): TGCGCCAGCAGCTTGGGGTCTCAGCCCCAGCATTTT. Translation: CASSLGSQPQHF.

This clone was counted once. The chain combines TRBV7-9 with TRBJ2-7; 9 positions match TRBD2. This CDR3 is 17 amino acids long. V lost 7 bases to trimming and J lost 0 bases; unmatched junction nucleotides: 13. Germline V gene data show CDR1 as SEHNR and CDR2 as FQNEAQ (reference sequence). CDR3 DNA sequence: TGTGCCAGCACTCCGCCTGTCGCTAGCGGGGACTCCTACGAGCAGTACTTC. Its protein product is CASTPPVASGDSYEQYF.

The rearrangement links TRBV14 to TRBJ1-3; the match to TRBD1 covers 7 bases. Germline V gene data show CDR1 as SGHDN and CDR2 as FVKESK. The CDR3 covers 14 residues. Trimming at V came to 5 bases and at J to 4 bases, leaving 5 bases not matched to a gene. The CDR3 here is CASSLDRVGNTIYF. The CDR3 DNA sequence: TGTGCCAGCAGCTTAGACAGGGTCGGAAACACCATATATTTT. The variable domain in full, completed from reference TRBV14 and TRBJ1-3, reads EAGVTQFPSHSVIEKGQTVTLRCDPISGHDNLYWYRRVMGKEIKFLLHFVKESKQDESGMPNNRFLAERTGGTYSTLKVQPAELEDSGVYFCASSLDRVGNTIYFGEGSWLTVV.

This chain connects TRBV28 to TRBJ1-5, with 8 positions matching TRBD1. V lost 6 bases, J lost 3 bases, and 10 bases stayed unmatched. The CDR3 runs 16 residues. Germline V gene data show CDR1 as MDHEN and CDR2 as SYDVKM. The CDR3 nucleotides read TGTGCCAGCAGACTACTTGGACAGGGCGACAATCAGCCCCAGCATTTT. Translation gives CASRLLGQGDNQPQHF.